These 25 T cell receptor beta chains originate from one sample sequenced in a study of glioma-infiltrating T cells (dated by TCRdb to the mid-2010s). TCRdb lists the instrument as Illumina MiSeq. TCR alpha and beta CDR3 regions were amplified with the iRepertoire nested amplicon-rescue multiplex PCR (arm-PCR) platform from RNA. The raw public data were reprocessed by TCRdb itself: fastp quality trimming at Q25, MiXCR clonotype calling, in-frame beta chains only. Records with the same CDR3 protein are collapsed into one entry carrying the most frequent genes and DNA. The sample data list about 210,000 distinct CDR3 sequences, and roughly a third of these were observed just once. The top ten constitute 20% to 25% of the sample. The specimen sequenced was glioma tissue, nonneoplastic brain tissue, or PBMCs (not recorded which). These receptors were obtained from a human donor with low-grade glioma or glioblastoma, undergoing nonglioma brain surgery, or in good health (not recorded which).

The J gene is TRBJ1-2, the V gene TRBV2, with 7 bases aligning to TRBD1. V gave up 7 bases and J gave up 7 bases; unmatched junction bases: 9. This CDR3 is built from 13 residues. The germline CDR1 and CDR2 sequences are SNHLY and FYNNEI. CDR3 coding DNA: TGTGCCAGCACGGGACAGCCCTTAATTGGCTACACCTTC. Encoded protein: CASTGQPLIGYTF.

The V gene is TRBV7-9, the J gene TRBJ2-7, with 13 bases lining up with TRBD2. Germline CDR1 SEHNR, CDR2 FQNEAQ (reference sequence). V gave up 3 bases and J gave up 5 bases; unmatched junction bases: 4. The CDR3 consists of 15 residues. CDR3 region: CASSLGTSGIDEQYF. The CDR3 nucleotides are TGTGCCAGCAGCTTGGGGACTAGCGGGATCGACGAGCAGTACTTC.

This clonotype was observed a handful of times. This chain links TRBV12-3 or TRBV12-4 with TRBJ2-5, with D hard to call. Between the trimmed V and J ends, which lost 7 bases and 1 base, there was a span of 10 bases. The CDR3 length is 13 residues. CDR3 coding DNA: TGTGCCAGCACCCCTGACTCCCAAGAGACCCAGTACTTC. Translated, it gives CASTPDSQETQYF.

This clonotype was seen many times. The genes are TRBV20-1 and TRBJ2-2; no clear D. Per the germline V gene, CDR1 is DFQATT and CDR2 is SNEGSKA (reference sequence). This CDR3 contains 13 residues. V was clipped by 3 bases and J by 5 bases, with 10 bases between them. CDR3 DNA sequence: TGCAGTGCTAGTCGGTTGGAAACCGGGGAGCTGTTTTTT. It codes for CSASRLETGELFF.

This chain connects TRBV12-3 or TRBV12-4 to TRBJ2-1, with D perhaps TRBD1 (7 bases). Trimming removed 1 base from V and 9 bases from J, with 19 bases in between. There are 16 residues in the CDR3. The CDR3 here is CASSLGVTRGPTEQFF. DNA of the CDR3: TGTGCCAGCAGTTTAGGCGTGACTAGGGGGCCTACTGAGCAGTTCTTC.

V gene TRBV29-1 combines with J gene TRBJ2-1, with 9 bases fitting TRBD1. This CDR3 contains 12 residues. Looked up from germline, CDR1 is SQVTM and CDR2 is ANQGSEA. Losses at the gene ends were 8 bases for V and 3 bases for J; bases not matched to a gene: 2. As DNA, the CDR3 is TGCAGCTTGGGACAGGGCTACAATGAGCAGTTCTTC. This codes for CSLGQGYNEQFF.

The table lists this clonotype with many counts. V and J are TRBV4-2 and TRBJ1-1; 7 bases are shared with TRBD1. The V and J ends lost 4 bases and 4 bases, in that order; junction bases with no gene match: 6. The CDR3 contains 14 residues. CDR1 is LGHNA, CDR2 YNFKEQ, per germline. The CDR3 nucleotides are TGTGCCAGCAGCCGAGGGACAGACACCACTGAAGCTTTCTTT. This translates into CASSRGTDTTEAFF.

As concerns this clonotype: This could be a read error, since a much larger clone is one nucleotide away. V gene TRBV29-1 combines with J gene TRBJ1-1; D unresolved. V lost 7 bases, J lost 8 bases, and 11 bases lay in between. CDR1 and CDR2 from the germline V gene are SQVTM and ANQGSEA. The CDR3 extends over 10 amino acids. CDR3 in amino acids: CSAFSGEAFF. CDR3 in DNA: TGCAGCGCATTTTCGGGGGAAGCTTTCTTT.

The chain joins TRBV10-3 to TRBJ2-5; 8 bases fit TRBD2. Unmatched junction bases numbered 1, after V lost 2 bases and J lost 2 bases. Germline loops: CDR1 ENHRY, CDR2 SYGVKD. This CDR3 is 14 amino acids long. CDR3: CAISEAGGQETQYF. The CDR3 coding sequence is TGTGCCATCAGTGAGGCGGGAGGACAAGAGACCCAGTACTTC.

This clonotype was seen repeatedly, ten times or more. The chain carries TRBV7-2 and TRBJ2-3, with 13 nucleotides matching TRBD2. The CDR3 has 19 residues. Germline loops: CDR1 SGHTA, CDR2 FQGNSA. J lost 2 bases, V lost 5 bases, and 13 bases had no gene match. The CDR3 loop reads CASSPRRGLAGLVTDTQYF. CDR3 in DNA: TGTGCCAGCAGCCCCAGAAGGGGACTAGCGGGATTGGTCACAGATACGCAGTATTTT.

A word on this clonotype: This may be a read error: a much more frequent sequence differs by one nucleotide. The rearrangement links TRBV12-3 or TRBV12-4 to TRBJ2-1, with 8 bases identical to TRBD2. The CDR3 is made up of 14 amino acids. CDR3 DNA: TGTGCCAGCAGTTTAGCAGCGGGAGTAGGTGAGCGGTTCTTC. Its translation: CASSLAAGVGERFF.

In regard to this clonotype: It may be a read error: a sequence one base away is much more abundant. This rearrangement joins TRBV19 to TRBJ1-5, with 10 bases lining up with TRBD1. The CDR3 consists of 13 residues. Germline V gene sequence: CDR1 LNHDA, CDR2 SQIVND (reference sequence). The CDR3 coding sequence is TGTGCCATCGCCGGACAGGGGGGACAGCACCAGCATTTT. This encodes CAIAGQGGQHQHF.

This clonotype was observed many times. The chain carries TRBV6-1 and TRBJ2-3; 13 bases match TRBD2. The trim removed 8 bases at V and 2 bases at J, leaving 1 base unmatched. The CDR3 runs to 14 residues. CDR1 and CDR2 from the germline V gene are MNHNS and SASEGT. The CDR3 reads CASGTSGNTDTQYF. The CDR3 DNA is TGTGCCAGCGGGACTAGCGGGAACACAGATACGCAGTATTTT.

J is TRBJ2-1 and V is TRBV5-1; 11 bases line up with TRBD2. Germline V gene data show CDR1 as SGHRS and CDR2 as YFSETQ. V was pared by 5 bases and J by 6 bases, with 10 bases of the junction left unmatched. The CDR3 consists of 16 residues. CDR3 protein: CASRIVAGGPVNEQFF. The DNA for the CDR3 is TGCGCCAGCAGAATTGTAGCGGGAGGGCCGGTCAATGAGCAGTTCTTC.

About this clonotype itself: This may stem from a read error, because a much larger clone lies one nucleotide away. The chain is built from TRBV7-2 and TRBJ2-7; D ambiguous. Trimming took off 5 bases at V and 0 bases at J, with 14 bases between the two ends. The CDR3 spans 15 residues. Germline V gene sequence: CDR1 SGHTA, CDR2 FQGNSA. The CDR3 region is CASSPDIKSSYEQYF. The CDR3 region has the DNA TGTGCCAGCAGCCCAGATATCAAAAGCTCCTACGAGCAGTACTTC.

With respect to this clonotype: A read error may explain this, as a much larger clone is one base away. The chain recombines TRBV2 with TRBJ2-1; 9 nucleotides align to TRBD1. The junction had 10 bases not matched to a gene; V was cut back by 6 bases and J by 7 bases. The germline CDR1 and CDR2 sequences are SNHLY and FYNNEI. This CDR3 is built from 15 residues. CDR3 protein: CASSLFVTGGNEQFF. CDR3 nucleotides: TGTGCCAGCAGCCTCTTCGTGACAGGGGGGAATGAGCAGTTCTTC.

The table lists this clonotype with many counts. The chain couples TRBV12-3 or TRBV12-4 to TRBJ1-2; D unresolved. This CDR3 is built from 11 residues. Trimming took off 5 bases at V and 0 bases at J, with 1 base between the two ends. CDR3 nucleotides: TGTGCCAGCAGTACTAACTATGGCTACACCTTC. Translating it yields CASSTNYGYTF.

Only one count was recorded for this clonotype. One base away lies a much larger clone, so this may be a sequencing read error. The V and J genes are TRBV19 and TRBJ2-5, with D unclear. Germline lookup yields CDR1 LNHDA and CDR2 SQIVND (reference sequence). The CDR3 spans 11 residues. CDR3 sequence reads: CASRSVETKYF. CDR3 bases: TGTGCCAGTCGGTCCGTCGAGACCAAGTACTTC.

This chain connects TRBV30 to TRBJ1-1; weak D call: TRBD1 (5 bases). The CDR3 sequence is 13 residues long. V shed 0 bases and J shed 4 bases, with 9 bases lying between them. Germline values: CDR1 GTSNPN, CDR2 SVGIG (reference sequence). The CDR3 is CAWSVQVGTEAFF. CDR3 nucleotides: TGTGCCTGGAGTGTACAGGTTGGCACTGAAGCTTTCTTT.

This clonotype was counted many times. CDR3 residues: CSVVGTGRSRTEAFF. In DNA form, the CDR3 reads TGCAGCGTTGTGGGGACAGGGAGGAGTCGCACTGAAGCTTTCTTT. The V and J genes are TRBV29-1 and TRBJ1-1; TRBD1 matches 9 bases. Germline CDR1 SQVTM, CDR2 ANQGSEA. J gave up 4 bases and V 4 bases, and 10 bases lay outside the gene matches. This CDR3 is built from 15 residues.

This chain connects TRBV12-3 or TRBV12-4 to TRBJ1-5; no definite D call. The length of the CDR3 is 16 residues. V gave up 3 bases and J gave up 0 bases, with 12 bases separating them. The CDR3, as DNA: TGTGCCAGCAGTTTCGGGGTCGGCGGTAGCAATCAGCCCCAGCATTTT. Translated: CASSFGVGGSNQPQHF.

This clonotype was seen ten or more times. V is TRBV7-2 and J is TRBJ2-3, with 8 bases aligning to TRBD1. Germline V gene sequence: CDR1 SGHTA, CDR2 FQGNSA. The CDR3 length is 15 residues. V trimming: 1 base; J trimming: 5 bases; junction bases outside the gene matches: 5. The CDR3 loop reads CASSLDGRGLDTQYF. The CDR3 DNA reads TGTGCCAGCAGCTTAGATGGCAGGGGGCTAGATACGCAGTATTTT.

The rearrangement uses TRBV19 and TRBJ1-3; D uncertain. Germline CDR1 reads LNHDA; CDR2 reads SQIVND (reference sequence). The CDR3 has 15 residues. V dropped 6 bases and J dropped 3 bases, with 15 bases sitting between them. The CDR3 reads CASSPGLTGGNTIYF. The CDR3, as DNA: TGTGCCAGTAGCCCCGGGCTAACGGGTGGAAACACCATATATTTT.

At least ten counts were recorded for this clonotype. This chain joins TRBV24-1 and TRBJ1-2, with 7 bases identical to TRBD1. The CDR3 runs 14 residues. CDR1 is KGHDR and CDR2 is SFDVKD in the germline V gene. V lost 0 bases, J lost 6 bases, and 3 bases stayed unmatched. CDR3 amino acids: CATSDLNTGDGYTF. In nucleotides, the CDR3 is TGTGCCACCAGTGATTTGAATACAGGGGATGGCTACACCTTC.

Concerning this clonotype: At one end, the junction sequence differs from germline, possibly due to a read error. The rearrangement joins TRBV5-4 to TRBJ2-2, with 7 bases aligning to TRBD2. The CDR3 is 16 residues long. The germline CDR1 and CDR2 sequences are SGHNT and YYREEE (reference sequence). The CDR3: CASSVSVAGWAGELLF. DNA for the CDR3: TGTGCCAGCAGCGTCTCAGTAGCGGGTTGGGCCGGGGAGCTGCTTTTT.